This entry lists 4 T cell receptor beta chains sequenced from one sample in a study of shared clonotypes between healthy human individuals. Some clones are missing from TCRdb's copy, which holds only in-frame ones; the method was immunoSEQ multiplex PCR. This repertoire shows roughly 2 million clones, 90% to 97% found once; its top ten account for around 0.13%. Sequences were obtained from naive CD4+ T cells sorted from blood. Subset denoted: CD45RA+ positively selected. Source of these receptors: a man younger than 35 in good health.

The chain couples TRBV18 to TRBJ2-3; the match to TRBD2 covers 10 bases. CDR1 is KGHSH and CDR2 is LQKENI in the germline V gene. The CDR3 has 16 amino acids. V dropped 0 bases and J dropped 6; count of bases not matched to a gene: 6. CDR3 sequence reads: CASSPPVPGLADTQYF. CDR3 nucleotide sequence: TGTGCCAGCTCACCACCGGTCCCGGGACTAGCGGATACGCAGTATTTT. Filled out from reference TRBV18 and TRBJ2-3, the complete variable domain reads NAGVMQNPRHLVRRRGQEARLRCSPMKGHSHVYWYRQLPEEGLKFMVYLQKENIIDESGMPKERFSAEFPKEGPSILRIQQVVRGDSAAYFCASSPPVPGLADTQYFGPGTRLTVL.

This clone was observed a single time. V gene TRBV4-1 combines with J gene TRBJ2-1; TRBD2 matches 8 bases. The CDR3 runs to 17 residues. CDR1 is MGHRA and CDR2 is YSYEKL in the germline V gene. V was pared by 1 base and J by 4 bases, with 9 bases of the junction left unmatched. The CDR3 sequence: CASSQARVGGEYNEQFF. Written as DNA, the CDR3 is TGCGCCAGCAGCCAAGCTCGTGTCGGGGGGGAATACAATGAGCAGTTCTTC.

The gene calls are TRBV12-5 and TRBJ2-7, with 8 bases identical to TRBD2. V dropped 1 base and J dropped 1; count of bases not matched to a gene: 6. CDR3 size: 16 residues. The germline V gene encodes CDR1 LGHNT and CDR2 FRNRAP. CDR3 amino acids: CASGLGLAGASYEQYF. CDR3 bases: TGTGCTAGTGGTTTGGGGCTAGCGGGCGCTTCCTACGAGCAGTACTTC.

The chain carries TRBV2 and TRBJ1-1; no firm D call. With 8 bases removed from V and 8 bases from J, the gap between germline ends came to 21 bases. CDR1 SNHLY and CDR2 FYNNEI come from the germline V gene. The CDR3 sequence is 14 residues long. In nucleotides, the CDR3 is TGTGCCAGCCTACCCTTGCGACACTCAAGGGAAGCTTTCTTT. Residues: CASLPLRHSREAFF.